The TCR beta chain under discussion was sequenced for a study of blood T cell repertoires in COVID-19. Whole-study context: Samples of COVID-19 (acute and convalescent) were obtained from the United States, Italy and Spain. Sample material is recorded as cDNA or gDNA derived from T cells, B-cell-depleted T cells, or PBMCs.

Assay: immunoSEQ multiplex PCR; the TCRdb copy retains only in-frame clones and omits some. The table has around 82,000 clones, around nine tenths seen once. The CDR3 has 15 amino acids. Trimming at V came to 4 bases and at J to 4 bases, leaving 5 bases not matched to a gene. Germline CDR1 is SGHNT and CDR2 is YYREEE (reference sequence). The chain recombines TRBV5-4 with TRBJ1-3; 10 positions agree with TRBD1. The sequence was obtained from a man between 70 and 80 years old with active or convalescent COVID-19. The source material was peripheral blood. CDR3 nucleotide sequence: TGTGCCAGCAGCCTAGACAGGGGGCAAGGAAACACCATATATTTT. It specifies CASSLDRGQGNTIYF.